The present T cell receptor (beta chain) was sequenced within a study of memory CD4+ T cells and cytomegalovirus serostatus. On this clone: The antigen remains unidentified.

Single viable CD3+CD4+CD8-CD45RO+ cells were sorted as the memory CD4+ T cells. Serostatus was set by detecting CMV pp150, pp28, p38, p52 IgG. In the authors' methods: Out-of-frame sequences were removed, leaving roughly 2.1 million distinct TCRbeta sequences. Clones were sequenced by immunoSEQ multiplex PCR, and TCRdb holds only the in-frame ones, with some missing. V and J calls and clone size follow that table, whereas D and trimming were derived from the DNA. The sample records about 61,000 clones, approximately 78% being singletons. Study-wide results and limits: Each of approximately 69 CMV-associated TCRbeta sequences occurred in one to five individuals.

What was sequenced was memory CD4+ T cells from blood. The TCR sequence derives from an adult in good health and CMV-seronegative.

CDR3 residues: CSASGTGSLANYGYTF. The CDR3 DNA sequence: TGCAGCGCTTCAGGGACAGGGTCTTTAGCTAACTATGGCTACACCTTC. The chain uses TRBV29-1 and TRBJ1-2, with TRBD1 identical over 9 bases. There are 16 residues in the CDR3. The V gene end was trimmed by 7 bases and the J gene end by 0 bases; junction bases not matched to a gene: 12. Germline V gene data show CDR1 as SQVTM and CDR2 as ANQGSEA.